Many counts were recorded for the clone carrying this T cell receptor (beta chain). TCRdb re-called the RACE reads through MiXCR, storing one row per CDR3 protein. The table shows almost 40,000 distinct CDR3 sequences, with 6% to 9.5% occurring only once. The source of the sample is a study of human T cells and chemical hapten exposure. Time point of the sample: pre-sensitization, week 0. Sample treatment: therapeutic diphenylcyclopropenone sensitization with weekly scalp DPC. CDR1 MDHEN and CDR2 SYDVKM come from the germline V gene. V lost 4 bases, J lost 6 bases, and 10 bases stayed unmatched. The CDR3 runs to 15 residues.

The gene calls are TRBV28 and TRBJ2-3; 7 nucleotides align to TRBD2. The source of this sequence is a woman between 45 and 60 years old with alopecia areata. Some clones in this sample may be carry-over from other donors' samples. The specimen comprised whole blood, sampled in connection with sensitization to the hapten diphenylcyclopropenone (DPC). The CDR3 protein is CASSSEKTSRDTQYF. CDR3 coding DNA: TGTGCCAGCAGTTCCGAAAAGACTAGCCGGGATACGCAGTATTTT.